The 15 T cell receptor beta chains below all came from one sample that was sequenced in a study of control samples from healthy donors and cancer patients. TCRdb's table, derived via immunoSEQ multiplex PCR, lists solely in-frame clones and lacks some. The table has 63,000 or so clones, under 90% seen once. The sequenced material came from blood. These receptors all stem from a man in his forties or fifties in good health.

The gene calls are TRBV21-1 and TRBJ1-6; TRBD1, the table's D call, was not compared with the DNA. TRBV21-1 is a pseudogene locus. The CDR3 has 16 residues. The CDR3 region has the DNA TGTGCCAGCAGCCGGGGACAGGGGGCGGGGAATTCACCCCTCCACTTT. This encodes CASSRGQGAGNSPLHF.

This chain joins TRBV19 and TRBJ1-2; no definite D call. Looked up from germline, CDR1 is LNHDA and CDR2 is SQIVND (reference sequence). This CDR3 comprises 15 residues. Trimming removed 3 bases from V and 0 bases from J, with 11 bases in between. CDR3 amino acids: CASSIGGSPNYGYTF. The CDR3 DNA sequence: TGTGCCAGTAGTATTGGCGGCAGTCCTAACTATGGCTACACCTTC.

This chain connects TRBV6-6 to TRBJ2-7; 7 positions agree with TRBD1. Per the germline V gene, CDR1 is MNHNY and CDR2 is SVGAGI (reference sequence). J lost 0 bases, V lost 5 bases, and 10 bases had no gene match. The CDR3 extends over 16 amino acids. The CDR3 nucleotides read TGTGCCAGCAGTATCACAGGGGCTACCAACTCCTACGAGCAGTACTTC. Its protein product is CASSITGATNSYEQYF.

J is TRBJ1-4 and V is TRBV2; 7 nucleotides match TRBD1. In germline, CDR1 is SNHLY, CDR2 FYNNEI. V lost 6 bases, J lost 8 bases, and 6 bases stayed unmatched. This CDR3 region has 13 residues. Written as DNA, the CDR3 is TGTGCCAGCAGGACAGGGAGTCGAGAAAAACTGTTTTTT. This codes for CASRTGSREKLFF.

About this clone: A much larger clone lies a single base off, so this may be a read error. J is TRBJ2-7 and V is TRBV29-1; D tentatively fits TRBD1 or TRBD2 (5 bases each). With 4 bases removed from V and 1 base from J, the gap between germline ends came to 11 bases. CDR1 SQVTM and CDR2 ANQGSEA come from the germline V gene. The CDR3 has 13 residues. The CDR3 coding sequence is TGCAGCGTTGGGACGGGACCTTCCTACGAGCAGTACTTC. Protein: CSVGTGPSYEQYF.

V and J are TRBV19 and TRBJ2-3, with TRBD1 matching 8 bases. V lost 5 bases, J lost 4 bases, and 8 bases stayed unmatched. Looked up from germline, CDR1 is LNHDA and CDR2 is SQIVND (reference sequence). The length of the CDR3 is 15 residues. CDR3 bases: TGTGCCAGTAGTGGTGGACAGGGTTTCCCAGATACGCAGTATTTT. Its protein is CASSGGQGFPDTQYF. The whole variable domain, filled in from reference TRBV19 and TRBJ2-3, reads DGGITQSPKYLFRKEGQNVTLSCEQNLNHDAMYWYRQDPGQGLRLIYYSQIVNDFQKGDIAEGYSVSREKKESFPLTVTSAQKNPTAFYLCASSGGQGFPDTQYFGPGTRLTVL.

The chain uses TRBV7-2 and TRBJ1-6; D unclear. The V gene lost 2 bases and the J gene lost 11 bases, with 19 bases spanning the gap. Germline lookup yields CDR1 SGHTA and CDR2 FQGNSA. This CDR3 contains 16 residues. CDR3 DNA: TGTGCCAGCAGCTTATCCCCCCGCCCTCCCATTCCACCCCTCCACTTT. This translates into CASSLSPRPPIPPLHF. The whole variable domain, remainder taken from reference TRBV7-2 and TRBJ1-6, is GAGVSQSPSNKVTEKGKDVELRCDPISGHTALYWYRQSLGQGLEFLIYFQGNSAPDKSGLPSDRFSAERTGGSVSTLTIQRTQQEDSAVYLCASSLSPRPPIPPLHFGNGTRLTVT.

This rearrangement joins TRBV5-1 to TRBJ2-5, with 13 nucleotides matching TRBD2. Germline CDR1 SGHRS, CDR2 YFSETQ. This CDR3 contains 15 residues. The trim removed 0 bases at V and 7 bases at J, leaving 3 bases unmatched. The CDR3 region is CASSLGLAGGVTQYF. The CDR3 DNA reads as TGCGCCAGCAGCTTGGGACTAGCGGGAGGCGTGACCCAGTACTTC.

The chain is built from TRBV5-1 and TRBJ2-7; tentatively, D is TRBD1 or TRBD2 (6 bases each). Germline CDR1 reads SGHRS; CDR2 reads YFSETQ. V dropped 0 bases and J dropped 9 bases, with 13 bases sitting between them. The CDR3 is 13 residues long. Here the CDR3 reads CASSLDRDWGQYF. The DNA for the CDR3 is TGCGCCAGCAGCTTGGACAGGGACTGGGGGCAGTACTTC.

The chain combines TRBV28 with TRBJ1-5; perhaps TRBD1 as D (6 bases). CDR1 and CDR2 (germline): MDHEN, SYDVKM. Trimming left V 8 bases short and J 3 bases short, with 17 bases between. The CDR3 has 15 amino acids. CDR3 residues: CASGLTGTLNQPQHF. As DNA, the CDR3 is TGTGCCAGCGGATTAACCGGGACACTCAATCAGCCCCAGCATTTT.

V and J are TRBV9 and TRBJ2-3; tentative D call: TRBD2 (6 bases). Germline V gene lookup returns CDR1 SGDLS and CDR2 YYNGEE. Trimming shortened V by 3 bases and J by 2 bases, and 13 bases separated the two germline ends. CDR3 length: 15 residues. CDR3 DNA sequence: TGTGCCAGCAGCGCCTTGGGGAGGAACACAGATACGCAGTATTTT. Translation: CASSALGRNTDTQYF.

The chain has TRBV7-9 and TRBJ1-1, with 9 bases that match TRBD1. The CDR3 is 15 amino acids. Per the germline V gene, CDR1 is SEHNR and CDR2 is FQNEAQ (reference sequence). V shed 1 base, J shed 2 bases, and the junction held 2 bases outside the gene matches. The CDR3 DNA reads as TGTGCCAGCAGCTTAGGGACAGGGGTAAACACTGAAGCTTTCTTT. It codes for CASSLGTGVNTEAFF.

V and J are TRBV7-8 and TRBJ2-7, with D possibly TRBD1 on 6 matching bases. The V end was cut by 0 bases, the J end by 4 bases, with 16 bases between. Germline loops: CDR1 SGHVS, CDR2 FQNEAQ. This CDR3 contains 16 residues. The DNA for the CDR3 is TGTGCCAGCAGCTTAGCGCGAAGGACAGATCTATACGAGCAGTACTTC. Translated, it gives CASSLARRTDLYEQYF.

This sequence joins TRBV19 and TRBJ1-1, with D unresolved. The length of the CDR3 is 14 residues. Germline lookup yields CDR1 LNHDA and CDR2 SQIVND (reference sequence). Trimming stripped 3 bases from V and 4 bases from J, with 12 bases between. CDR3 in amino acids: CASSIRVLATEAFF. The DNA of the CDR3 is TGTGCCAGTAGTATTCGCGTCCTGGCCACTGAAGCTTTCTTT. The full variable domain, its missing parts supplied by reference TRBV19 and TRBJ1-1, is DGGITQSPKYLFRKEGQNVTLSCEQNLNHDAMYWYRQDPGQGLRLIYYSQIVNDFQKGDIAEGYSVSREKKESFPLTVTSAQKNPTAFYLCASSIRVLATEAFFGQGTRLTVV.

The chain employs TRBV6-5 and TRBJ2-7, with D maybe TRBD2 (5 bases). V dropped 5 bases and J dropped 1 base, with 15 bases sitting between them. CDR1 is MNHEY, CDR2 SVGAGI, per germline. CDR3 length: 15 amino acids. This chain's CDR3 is CASSPWTFASYEQYF. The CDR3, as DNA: TGTGCCAGCAGTCCATGGACTTTCGCTTCCTACGAGCAGTACTTC.